The subject of this entry is one TCR beta chain. This sample was taken from a study of monozygotic twins with inflammatory bowel disease. TCRdb re-called the 5' RACE reads, yielding one record per CDR3 amino acid sequence without DNA. The listing records 200,000 to 250,000 distinct CDR3 sequences. Germline values: CDR1 SGHAT, CDR2 FQNNGV. This CDR3 contains 14 residues. The chain combines TRBV11-2 with TRBJ1-6; with no DNA, the TCRdb D assignment of TRBD1 cannot be verified. The clonotype comes from a human donor with ulcerative colitis or Crohn's disease, or a healthy co-twin of an affected twin (not recorded which). Sequencing used blood. CDR3 sequence: CASSLQGAGSPLHF.